These 7 T cell receptor beta chains originate from one sample sequenced in a study of vaccination and CD4 T cells after COVID-19. Treatment defined: roughly ten-day PBMC culture with coronavirus spike peptide pools or control peptides (ViraFEST assay). These receptors have no identified antigens. The Oncomine TCR Beta short-read assay sequenced DNA from cultured CD4+ T cells. MiXCR was run by TCRdb on the PCR reads, yielding one entry per CDR3 protein. The table has roughly 20,000 distinct CDR3 sequences, over 60% seen once; the top ten hold roughly a sixth. Sequenced here: CD4+ T cells from blood, cultured in vitro, sampled after SARS-CoV-2 vaccination. These receptors were obtained from a human donor who received a COVID-19 vaccine.

The chain is built from TRBV30 and TRBJ1-6, with a tentative D call TRBD1 (5 bases). Per the germline V gene, CDR1 is GTSNPN and CDR2 is SVGIG (reference sequence). V was pared by 1 base and J by 4 bases, with 5 bases between. The CDR3 extends over 13 amino acids. The CDR3 is CAWSEGYNSPLHF. The CDR3 DNA reads TGTGCCTGGAGTGAGGGGTATAATTCACCCCTCCACTTT.

The chain has TRBV2 and TRBJ2-3; 12 nucleotides match TRBD2. CDR1 is SNHLY and CDR2 is FYNNEI in the germline V gene. This CDR3 is built from 19 residues. Trimming took 6 bases from V and 0 from J; bases not matched to a gene: 13. The CDR3 bases are TGTGCCAGCAGCTGGACTAGCGGGGACGGACGCCTTAGCACAGATACGCAGTATTTT. Amino acid sequence: CASSWTSGDGRLSTDTQYF.

V and J are TRBV21-1 and TRBJ1-6; TRBD1 was called by the table and not checked on the DNA. TRBV21-1 is a pseudogene locus. This CDR3 comprises 19 residues. The CDR3 bases are TGTGCCAGCAGCACTTACACTTTACAGGGGCCAACCAATAATTCACCCCTCCACTTT. Its protein product is CASSTYTLQGPTNNSPLHF.

This clonotype was detected only a few times. V usage is TRBV10-1 and J usage is TRBJ1-6, with 9 bases that match TRBD1. This CDR3 has 16 amino acids. With 6 bases clipped from V and 5 bases from J, the junction kept 8 bases outside the gene matches. CDR1 is WNHNN and CDR2 is SYGVQD in the germline V gene (reference sequence). CDR3 sequence reads: CASSQVQGANNSPLHF. CDR3 sequence (DNA): TGCGCCAGCAGCCAAGTACAGGGGGCGAATAATTCACCCCTCCACTTT.

V usage is TRBV20-1 and J usage is TRBJ2-3, with a possible D match to TRBD2 (6 bases). The CDR3 runs to 15 residues. In germline, CDR1 is DFQATT, CDR2 SNEGSKA (reference sequence). The ends were cut back, 3 bases at V and 5 bases at J, with 18 bases in the middle. The CDR3 DNA reads TGCAGTGCTAGCGACCGGGACTGGGGAGGAGATACGCAGTATTTT. It yields the protein CSASDRDWGGDTQYF.

The V call is TRBV6-1, the J call TRBJ2-2; TRBD1 might be the D (6 bases). Germline CDR1 and CDR2: MNHNS and SASEGT. The V end was cut by 6 bases, the J end by 5 bases, with 19 bases between. This CDR3 spans 16 amino acids. The CDR3 is CASRGLGTPLTGELFF. CDR3 in DNA: TGTGCCAGCAGGGGGTTGGGGACACCTCTTACCGGGGAGCTGTTTTTT.

The chain carries TRBV6-4 and TRBJ1-2; 8 bases line up with TRBD1. Per the germline V gene, CDR1 is MRHNA and CDR2 is SNTAGT. Trimming removed 6 bases from V and 10 bases from J; junction bases left unmatched: 10. This CDR3 has 13 residues. The DNA for the CDR3 is TGTGCCAGCAGCTACAATGGACAGGGATCCTACACCTTC. As protein: CASSYNGQGSYTF.